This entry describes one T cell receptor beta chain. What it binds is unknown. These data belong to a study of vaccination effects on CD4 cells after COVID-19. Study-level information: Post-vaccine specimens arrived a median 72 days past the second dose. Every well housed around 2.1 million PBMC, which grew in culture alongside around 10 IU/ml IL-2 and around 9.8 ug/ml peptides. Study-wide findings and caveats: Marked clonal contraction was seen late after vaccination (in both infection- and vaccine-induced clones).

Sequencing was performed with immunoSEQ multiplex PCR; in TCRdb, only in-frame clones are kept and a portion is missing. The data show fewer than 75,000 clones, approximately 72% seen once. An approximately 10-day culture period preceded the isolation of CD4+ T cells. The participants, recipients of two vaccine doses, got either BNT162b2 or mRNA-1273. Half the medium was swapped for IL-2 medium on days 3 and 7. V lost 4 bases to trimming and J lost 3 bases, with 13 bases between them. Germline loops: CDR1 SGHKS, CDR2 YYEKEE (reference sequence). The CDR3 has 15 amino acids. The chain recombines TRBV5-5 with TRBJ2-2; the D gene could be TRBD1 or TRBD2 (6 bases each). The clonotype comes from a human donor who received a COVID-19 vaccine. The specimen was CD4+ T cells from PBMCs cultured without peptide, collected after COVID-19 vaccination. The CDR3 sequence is CASSPGARDTGELFF. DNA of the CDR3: TGTGCCAGCAGCCCGGGGGCGCGCGACACCGGGGAGCTGTTTTTT.